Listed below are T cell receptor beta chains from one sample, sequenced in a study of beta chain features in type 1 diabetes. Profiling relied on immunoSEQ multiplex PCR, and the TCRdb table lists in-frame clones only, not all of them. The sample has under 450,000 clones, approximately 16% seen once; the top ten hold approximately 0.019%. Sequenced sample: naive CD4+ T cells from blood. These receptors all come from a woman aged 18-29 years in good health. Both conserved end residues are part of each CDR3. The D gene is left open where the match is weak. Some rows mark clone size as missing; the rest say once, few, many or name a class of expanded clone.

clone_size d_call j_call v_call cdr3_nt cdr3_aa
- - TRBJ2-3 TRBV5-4 TGTGCCAGCAGCCGGTCGCAGGGGAGATCAGATACGCAGTATTTT CASSRSQGRSDTQYF
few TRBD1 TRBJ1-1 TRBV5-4 TGTGCCAGCAGCTTGGGACAGGGGGGAAATACTGAAGCTTTCTTT CASSLGQGGNTEAFF
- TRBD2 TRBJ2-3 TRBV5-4 TGTGCCAGCAGCTTGGTGGGACTAGACACAGATACGCAGTATTTT CASSLVGLDTDTQYF
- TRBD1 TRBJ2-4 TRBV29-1 TGCAGCGTGGGACAGGGGGCAGGAAACATTCAGTACTTC CSVGQGAGNIQYF
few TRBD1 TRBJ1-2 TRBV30 TGTGCCTGGAGCCCAGGACAGGGGGCTAACTATGGCTACACCTTC CAWSPGQGANYGYTF
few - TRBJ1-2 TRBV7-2 TGTGCCAGCAGCTTATCGGAACAGGCTAACTATGGCTACACCTTC CASSLSEQANYGYTF
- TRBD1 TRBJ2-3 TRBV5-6 TGTGCCAGCAGCCGCGGCAGGGGGCGTACAGATACGCAGTATTTT CASSRGRGRTDTQYF
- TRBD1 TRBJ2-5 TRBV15 TGTGCCACCAGCAGAGGGCCCGGGACAGGTCAAGAGACCCAGTACTTC CATSRGPGTGQETQYF
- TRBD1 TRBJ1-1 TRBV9 TGTGCCAGCAGCACCCGACAGGGGGCCGGCACTGAAGCTTTCTTT CASSTRQGAGTEAFF
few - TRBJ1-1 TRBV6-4 TGTGCCAGCAGTGTCTTAGAGAACACTGAAGCTTTCTTT CASSVLENTEAFF
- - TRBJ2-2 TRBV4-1 TGCGCCAGCAGCCAAGTTGGCGGCAGGAACACCGGGGAGCTGTTTTTT CASSQVGGRNTGELFF
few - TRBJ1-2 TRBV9 TGTGCCAGCAGCCCAACAGGTGACTATGGCTACACCTTC CASSPTGDYGYTF
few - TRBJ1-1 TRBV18 TGTGCCAGCTCATTCACAGAGTTGGTCACTGAAGCTTTCTTT CASSFTELVTEAFF
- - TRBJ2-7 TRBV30 TGTGCCTGGAGCGGGAGACTATCCTACGAGCAGTACTTC CAWSGRLSYEQYF
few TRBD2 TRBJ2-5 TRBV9 TGTGCCAGCAGCGTAGGGGGCGGGAGGACCGAAGAGACCCAGTACTTC CASSVGGGRTEETQYF
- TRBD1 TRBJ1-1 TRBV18 TGTGCCAGCTCGCAGGGACAGGAGATGAACACTGAAGCTTTCTTT CASSQGQEMNTEAFF
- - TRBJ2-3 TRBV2 TGTGCCAGCAGTGGGGCTCTCGATACATCCTCGCAGTATTTT CASSGALDTSSQYF
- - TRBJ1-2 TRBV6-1 TGTGCCAGCAGTGAAGGGCAGATTTACGGCTACACCTTC CASSEGQIYGYTF
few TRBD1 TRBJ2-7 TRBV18 TGTGCCAGCTCACCAACGGCACAGGGGGCATACGAGCAGTACTTC CASSPTAQGAYEQYF
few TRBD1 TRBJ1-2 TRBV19 TGTGCCAGTAGTATAACAGGGGTTGGCGGAGGCTACACCTTC CASSITGVGGGYTF
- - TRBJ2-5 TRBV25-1 TGTGCCAGCAGTGACTCCGAGAGGGCCAGATGGGCCCAGTACTTC CASSDSERARWAQYF
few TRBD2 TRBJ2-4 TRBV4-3 TGCGCCAGCAGCCAAGAATTTCCAGCGGGAGCGACCAAAAACATTCAGTACTTC CASSQEFPAGATKNIQYF
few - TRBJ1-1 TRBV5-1 TGCGCCAGCAGCGGTTGGGGGGACACTGAAGCTTTCTTT CASSGWGDTEAFF
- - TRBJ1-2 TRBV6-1 TGTGCCAGCAGGAAAACGGACAGTGTTTATGGCTACACCTTC CASRKTDSVYGYTF
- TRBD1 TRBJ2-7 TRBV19 TGTGCCAGTAGTATCAAGGGGGCGCGCGAGCAGTACTTC CASSIKGAREQYF
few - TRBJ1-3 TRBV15 TGTGCCACCAGCCCCATGGGGGGACCCGGAAACACCATATATTTT CATSPMGGPGNTIYF
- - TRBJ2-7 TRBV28 TGTGCCAGCAGTTTCGGGGCCTACGAGCAGTACTTC CASSFGAYEQYF
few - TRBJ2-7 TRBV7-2 TGTGCCAGCAGTCGACCTCAGGGCTACGAGCAGTACTTC CASSRPQGYEQYF
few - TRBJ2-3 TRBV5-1 TGCGCCAGCAGCTTGGACCCGGGAGATACGCAGTATTTT CASSLDPGDTQYF
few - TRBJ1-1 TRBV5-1 TGCGCCAGCAGCTTGGCAAACACTGAAGCTTTCTTT CASSLANTEAFF
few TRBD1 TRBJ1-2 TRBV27 TGTGCCAGCAGTCTCGACAGGGTTGGGTATGGCTACACCTTC CASSLDRVGYGYTF
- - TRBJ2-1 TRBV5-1 TGCGCCAGCAAAAGCGGCGGGGCGCCCTACAATGAGCAGTTCTTC CASKSGGAPYNEQFF
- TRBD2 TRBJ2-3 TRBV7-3 TGTGCCAGCAGCCCCGGGAGGATTAGCACAGATACGCAGTATTTT CASSPGRISTDTQYF
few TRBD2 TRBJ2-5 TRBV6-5 TGTGCCAGCAGTTACGAGAGGACTAGCCGCGAGACCCAGTACTTC CASSYERTSRETQYF
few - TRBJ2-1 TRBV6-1 TGTGCCAGCAGTTGGGGGGTCGGAGAGCAGTTCTTC CASSWGVGEQFF
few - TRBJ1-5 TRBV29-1 TGCAGCATTAGAGAGGACGGACTCAATCAGCCCCAGCATTTT CSIREDGLNQPQHF
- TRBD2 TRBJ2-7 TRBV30 TGTGCCTGGAGTGGGCTAGTCGGGAGGGCCCAGCAGTACTTC CAWSGLVGRAQQYF
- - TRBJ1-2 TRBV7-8 TGTGCCAGCAGCTTAGCGCGAGGGAGGACCCGCTCTGGCTACACCTTC CASSLARGRTRSGYTF
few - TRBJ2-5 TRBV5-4 TGTGCCAGCAGCTTCCAGGGTCTCCAAGAGACCCAGTACTTC CASSFQGLQETQYF
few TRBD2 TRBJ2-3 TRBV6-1 TGTGCCAGCCGGTGGACCCAGCGGGAGACAGATACGCAGTATTTT CASRWTQRETDTQYF
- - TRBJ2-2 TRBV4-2 TGTGCCAGCAGCCAAGTCTCCAGGGAAGATACCGGGGAGCTGTTTTTT CASSQVSREDTGELFF
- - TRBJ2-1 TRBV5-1 TGCGCCAGCAGCGTCGGCGGATTGGGGGGTTCCTACAATGAGCAGTTCTTC CASSVGGLGGSYNEQFF
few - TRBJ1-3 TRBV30 TGTGCCTGGAGTGCATCCTCTGGAAACACCATATATTTT CAWSASSGNTIYF
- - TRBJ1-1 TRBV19 TGTGCCAGTAGTATAGTTGAGCGATTGATGAACACTGAAGCTTTCTTT CASSIVERLMNTEAFF
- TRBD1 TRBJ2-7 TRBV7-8 TGTGCCAGCAGCTATCATGGGACAGGGGGGATCGACGAGCAGTACTTC CASSYHGTGGIDEQYF
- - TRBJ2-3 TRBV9 TGTGCCAGCAGCGTAGCACTAAGTGAGGCAGATACGCAGTATTTT CASSVALSEADTQYF
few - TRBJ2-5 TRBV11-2 TGTGCCAGCCTCCTTGGGGGGGAGACCCAGTACTTC CASLLGGETQYF
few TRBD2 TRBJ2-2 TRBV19 TGTGCCTGCGGACTAGCGGGAAGGGGCGGCGGGGAGCTGTTTTTT CACGLAGRGGGELFF